This T cell receptor (beta chain) was recovered during a study of Ad26.COV2.S vaccination and SARS-CoV-2 variants. Germline loops: CDR1 MNHEY, CDR2 SVGEGT. Trimming took 6 bases from V and 3 from J; bases not matched to a gene: 3. The CDR3 contains 14 residues. The table came from immunoSEQ multiplex PCR; TCRdb's copy has only in-frame clones and leaves some out. Found here are 300,000 to 400,000 clones, roughly 86% of them singletons; the top ten hold 1.9%. The treatment here: around 19 received Ad26.COV2.S at low or high dose, single or two shots; roughly 5 received placebo; per-sample allocation not given. Samples were taken on day 63 after the first vaccine or placebo injection.

The TCR sequence derives from a person aged 18 to 65 who received the Ad26.COV2.S COVID-19 vaccine or a placebo. This chain links TRBV6-2 or TRBV6-3 with TRBJ1-5; 9 bases match TRBD1. The specimen was peripheral blood, collected in a trial of Ad26.COV2.S vaccine versus placebo. The CDR3 loop is CASSRTGDNQPQHF. CDR3 in DNA: TGTGCCAGCAGCCGGACAGGGGACAATCAGCCCCAGCATTTT.